Each of the 2 T cell receptor beta chains below was sequenced from the same sample in a study of T cells in Graves' hyperthyroidism and ophthalmopathy (dated by TCRdb to the late 2010s). The receptor library was made with multiplex PCR. For sequencing, an Illumina HiSeq 2000 was employed. TCR beta CDR3 regions were amplified from RNA transcripts. The first round of RT-PCR for the TCR CDR3 was performed with the HTBI primer set and the Qiagen OneStep RT-PCR kit. The raw public reads went through TCRdb reprocessing: fastp at Q25, MiXCR clone calling, in-frame beta chains kept. Each entry is one CDR3 protein sequence, shown with its most common DNA and genes. In this sample the table shows hundreds of thousands of distinct CDR3 sequences, less than 45% of which occur a single time. About 7.7% of the sample is held by the ten biggest clonotypes. Sequences were obtained from peripheral blood or thyroid tissue (not recorded which). These receptors all come from an adult man with Graves' disease, either hyperthyroidism or ophthalmopathy (not recorded which).

V gene TRBV5-1 combines with J gene TRBJ2-7, with 9 bases matching TRBD2. The ends lost 3 bases at V and 7 bases at J; junction bases unmatched: 8. The CDR3 covers 14 residues. Germline V lookup: CDR1 SGHRS, CDR2 YFSETQ. DNA of the CDR3: TGCGCCAGCAGCTCGGCGGGGGGGGCTCGAGAGCAGTACTTC. It translates to CASSSAGGAREQYF. The whole variable domain, remainder taken from reference TRBV5-1 and TRBJ2-7, is KAGVTQTPRYLIKTRGQQVTLSCSPISGHRSVSWYQQTPGQGLQFLFEYFSETQRNKGNFPGRFSGRQFSNSRSEMNVSTLELGDSALYLCASSSAGGAREQYFGPGTRLTVT.

The chain carries TRBV25-1 and TRBJ1-4; D is possibly TRBD1 (5 bases). The length of the CDR3 is 12 residues. Germline assignment: CDR1 MGHDK and CDR2 SYGVNS. The DNA of the CDR3 is TGTGCAACCAGGGCCACGAAAGGAAAACTGTTTTTT. Encoded protein: CATRATKGKLFF.